The sequence of this TCR beta chain was determined in a study of cytomegalovirus exposure and HLA in healthy donors. Study outcomes and limitations: Using a false discovery rate of 0.05, a later analysis showed that 15,000 to 20,000 TCR beta sequences were associated with HLA alleles. Overall, roughly 170 TCR beta chains were annotated as cytomegalovirus-associated.

Turning to this clone: The antigen remains unidentified.

A multiplex PCR was run with 60 Vbeta primers and 13 Jbeta primers. Source study methods: A follow-up analysis tallied 73 million or so unique TCR beta chains, approximately 10 million shared. TCRdb's copy holds only in-frame clones and misses some; the assay was immunoSEQ multiplex PCR. That table supplies the V and J calls and clone size; D and trimming were determined from the DNA. The data show about 160,000 clones, roughly 79% seen once. It was healthy bone marrow donors who served as donors. The TCR was taken from a woman between 45 and 65 years old in good health and CMV-seropositive. The sequenced sample consisted of PBMCs.

This CDR3 is CASSDRTSGVDTDTQYF. DNA of the CDR3: TGTGCCAGCAGCGACAGGACTAGCGGGGTAGACACAGATACGCAGTATTTT. J is TRBJ2-3 and V is TRBV7-3; TRBD2 aligns across 12 bases. Germline trimming cut 5 bases from V and 2 bases from J; bases unmatched to any gene: 8. The germline CDR1 and CDR2 sequences are SGHTA and FQGTGA. This CDR3 has 17 residues.